This T cell receptor beta chain was recovered during a study of T cell changes during pregnancy in multiple sclerosis. CDR3 length: 15 amino acids. The trim removed 8 bases at V and 2 bases at J, leaving 9 bases unmatched. The V gene's germline CDR1 is MNHNS and CDR2 SASEGT. Method: immunoSEQ multiplex PCR; TCRdb's copy keeps in-frame clones and lacks some. This table has more than 10,000 clones, 70% to 90% appearing once. The sample was CD8+ T cells from peripheral blood mononuclear cells, taken in the second trimester of pregnancy. The TCR was taken from a female donor in good health, enrolled as a control in a pregnancy study. V is TRBV6-1 and J is TRBJ2-3; 8 nucleotides match TRBD2. CDR3 DNA: TGTGCCAGCCCGGTGACGGGAGGGACCACAGATACGCAGTATTTT. Encoded protein: CASPVTGGTTDTQYF.